This TCR beta chain was captured in a study of blood T cell repertoires in COVID-19. Turning to the study itself: The samples span acute and convalescent COVID-19 from the United States, Italy and Spain.

Method: immunoSEQ multiplex PCR; TCRdb's copy keeps in-frame clones and lacks some. The sample includes approximately 74,000 clones, around 86% seen only once; the top ten take more than 1.5%. This CDR3 comprises 14 residues. From germline, CDR1 is MDHEN and CDR2 SYDVKM. Trimming removed 1 base from V and 1 base from J, with 7 bases in between. The TCR was taken from a woman aged 60 to 75 with acute or convalescent COVID-19. Sequencing was done on a sample of peripheral blood. This rearrangement joins TRBV28 to TRBJ1-1; D call uncertain. The DNA for the CDR3 is TGTGCCAGCAGTTTATTAGCAGCGAACACTGAAGCTTTCTTT. Its translation is CASSLLAANTEAFF.